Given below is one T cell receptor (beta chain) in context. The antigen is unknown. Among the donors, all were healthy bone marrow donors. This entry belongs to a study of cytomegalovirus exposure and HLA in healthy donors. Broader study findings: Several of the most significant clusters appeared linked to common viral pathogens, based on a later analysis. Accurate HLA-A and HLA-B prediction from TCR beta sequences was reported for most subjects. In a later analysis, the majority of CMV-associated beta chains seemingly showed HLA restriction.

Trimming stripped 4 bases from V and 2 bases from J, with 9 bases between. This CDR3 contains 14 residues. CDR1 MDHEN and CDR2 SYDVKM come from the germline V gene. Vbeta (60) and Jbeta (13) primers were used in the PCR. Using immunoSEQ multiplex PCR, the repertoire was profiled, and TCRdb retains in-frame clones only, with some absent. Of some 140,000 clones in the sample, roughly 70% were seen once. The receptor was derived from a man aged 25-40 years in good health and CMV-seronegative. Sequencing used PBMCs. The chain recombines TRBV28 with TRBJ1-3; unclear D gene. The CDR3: CASSWAPTGNTIYF. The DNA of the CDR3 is TGTGCCAGCAGTTGGGCGCCTACTGGAAACACCATATATTTT.